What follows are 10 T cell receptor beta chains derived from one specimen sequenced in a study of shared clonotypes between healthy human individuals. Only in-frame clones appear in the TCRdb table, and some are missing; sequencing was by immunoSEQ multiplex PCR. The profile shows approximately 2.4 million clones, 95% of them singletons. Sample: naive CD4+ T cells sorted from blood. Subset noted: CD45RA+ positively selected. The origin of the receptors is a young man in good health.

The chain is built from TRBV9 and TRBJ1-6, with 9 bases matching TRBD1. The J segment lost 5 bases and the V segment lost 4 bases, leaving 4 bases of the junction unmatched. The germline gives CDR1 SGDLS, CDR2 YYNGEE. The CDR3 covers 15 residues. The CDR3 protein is CASSPRTGDNSPLHF. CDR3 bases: TGTGCCAGCAGCCCGAGGACAGGGGATAATTCACCCCTCCACTTT.

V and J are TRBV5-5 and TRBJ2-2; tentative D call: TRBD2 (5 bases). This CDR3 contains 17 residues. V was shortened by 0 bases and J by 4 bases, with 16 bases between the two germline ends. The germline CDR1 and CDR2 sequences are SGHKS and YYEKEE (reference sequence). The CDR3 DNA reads TGTGCCAGCAGCTTGGCTTCTTCCGGGGTTGGCACCGGGGAGCTGTTTTTT. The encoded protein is CASSLASSGVGTGELFF.

The chain's CDR3 is CSAPLSYEQYF. Here the CDR3 DNA reads TGCAGTGCCCCACTATCCTACGAGCAGTACTTC. The chain joins TRBV20-1 to TRBJ2-7; D remains ambiguous. Germline CDR1 reads DFQATT; CDR2 reads SNEGSKA (reference sequence). With 6 bases removed from V and 1 base from J, the gap between germline ends came to 7 bases. CDR3 length equals 11 residues.

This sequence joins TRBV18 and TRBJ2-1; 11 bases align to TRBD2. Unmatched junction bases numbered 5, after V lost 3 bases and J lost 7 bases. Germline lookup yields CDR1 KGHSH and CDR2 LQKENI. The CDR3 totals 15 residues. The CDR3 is CASSPNLAGGNEQFF. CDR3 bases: TGTGCCAGCTCACCGAACCTAGCGGGAGGTAATGAGCAGTTCTTC. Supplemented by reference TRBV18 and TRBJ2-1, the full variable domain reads NAGVMQNPRHLVRRRGQEARLRCSPMKGHSHVYWYRQLPEEGLKFMVYLQKENIIDESGMPKERFSAEFPKEGPSILRIQQVVRGDSAAYFCASSPNLAGGNEQFFGPGTRLTVL.

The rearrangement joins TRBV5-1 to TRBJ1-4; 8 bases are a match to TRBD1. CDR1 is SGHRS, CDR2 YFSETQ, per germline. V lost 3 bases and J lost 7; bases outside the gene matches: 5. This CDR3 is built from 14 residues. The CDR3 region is CASSSGGSFEKLFF. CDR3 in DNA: TGCGCCAGCAGCTCAGGGGGCTCTTTTGAAAAACTGTTTTTT. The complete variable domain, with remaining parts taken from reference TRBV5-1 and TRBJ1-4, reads KAGVTQTPRYLIKTRGQQVTLSCSPISGHRSVSWYQQTPGQGLQFLFEYFSETQRNKGNFPGRFSGRQFSNSRSEMNVSTLELGDSALYLCASSSGGSFEKLFFGSGTQLSVL.

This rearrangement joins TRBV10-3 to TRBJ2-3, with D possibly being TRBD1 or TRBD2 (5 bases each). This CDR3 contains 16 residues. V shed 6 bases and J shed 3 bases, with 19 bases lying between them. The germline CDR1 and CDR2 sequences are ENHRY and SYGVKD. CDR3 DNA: TGTGCCATCAGCCGGGGCTCAAGATCAGGGACAGATACGCAGTATTTT. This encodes CAISRGSRSGTDTQYF.

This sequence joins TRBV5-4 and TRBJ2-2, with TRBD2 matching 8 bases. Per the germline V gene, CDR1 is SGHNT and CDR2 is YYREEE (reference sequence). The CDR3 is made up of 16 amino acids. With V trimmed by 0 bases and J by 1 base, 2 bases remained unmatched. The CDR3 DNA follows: TGTGCCAGCAGCTTGGGGAGCGGGGGGAACACCGGGGAGCTGTTTTTT. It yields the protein CASSLGSGGNTGELFF.

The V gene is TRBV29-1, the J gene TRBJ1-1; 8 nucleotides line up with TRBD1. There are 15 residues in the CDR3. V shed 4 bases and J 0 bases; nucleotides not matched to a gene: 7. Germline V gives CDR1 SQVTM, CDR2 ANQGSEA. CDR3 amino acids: CSVGSGGRMNTEAFF. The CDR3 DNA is TGCAGCGTTGGGTCAGGGGGCAGGATGAACACTGAAGCTTTCTTT.

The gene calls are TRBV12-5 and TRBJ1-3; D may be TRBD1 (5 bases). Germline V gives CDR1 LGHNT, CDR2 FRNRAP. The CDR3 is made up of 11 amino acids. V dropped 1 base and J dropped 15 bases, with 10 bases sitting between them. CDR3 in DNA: TGTGCTAGTGGTTTGGAGGGGACGACATATTTT. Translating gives CASGLEGTTYF. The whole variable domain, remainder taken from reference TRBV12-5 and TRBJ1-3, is DARVTQTPRHKVTEMGQEVTMRCQPILGHNTVFWYRQTMMQGLELLAYFRNRAPLDDSGMPKDRFSAEMPDATLATLKIQPSEPRDSAVYFCASGLEGTTYFGEGSWLTVV.

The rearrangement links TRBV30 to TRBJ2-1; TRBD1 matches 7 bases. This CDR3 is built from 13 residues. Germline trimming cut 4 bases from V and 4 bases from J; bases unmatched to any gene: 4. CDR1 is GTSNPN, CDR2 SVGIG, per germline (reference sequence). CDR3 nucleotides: TGTGCCTGGAACCTGGACAGGTACAATGAGCAGTTCTTC. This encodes CAWNLDRYNEQFF. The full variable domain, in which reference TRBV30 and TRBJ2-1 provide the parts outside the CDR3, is SQTIHQWPATLVQPVGSPLSLECTVEGTSNPNLYWYRQAAGRGLQLLFYSVGIGQISSEVPQNLSASRPQDRQFILSSKKLLLSDSGFYLCAWNLDRYNEQFFGPGTRLTVL.